These 22 T cell receptor beta chains share one sample of origin, sequenced in a study of T cells in Graves' hyperthyroidism and ophthalmopathy (dated 2019 in TCRdb). Library preparation was by multiplex PCR. Sequenced on an Illumina HiSeq 2000. The TCR beta CDR3 regions were amplified from the RNA transcripts. A first-round RT-PCR of the TCR CDR3 used the HTBI primer set with the Qiagen OneStep RT-PCR kit. The public reads were reprocessed in TCRdb via fastp at Q25 and MiXCR, keeping in-frame beta chains. Records with the same CDR3 protein are collapsed into one entry carrying the most frequent genes and DNA. This sample is represented by around 580,000 distinct CDR3 sequences; 16% of them were singletons. Of the sample, 18% falls within the top ten clones. The source material was blood. The receptors here all came from a woman aged 18-29 years with Graves' hyperthyroidism.

This clonotype showed up just a few times. The chain uses TRBV20-1 and TRBJ2-1, with 7 bases identical to TRBD2. Germline CDR1 is DFQATT and CDR2 is SNEGSKA (reference sequence). V was pared by 5 bases and J by 2 bases, with 3 bases of the junction left unmatched. The CDR3 totals 13 residues. The CDR3 loop reads CSAPTSAYNEQFF. Written as DNA, the CDR3 is TGCAGTGCTCCTACTAGCGCCTACAATGAGCAGTTCTTC.

This sequence joins TRBV27 and TRBJ1-5, with D unresolved. V gave up 3 bases and J gave up 7 bases, with 10 bases separating them. Germline loops: CDR1 MNHEY, CDR2 SMNVEV (reference sequence). The CDR3 runs to 13 residues. CDR3 amino acids: CASSFQSGQPQHF. The CDR3 DNA reads TGTGCCAGCAGTTTCCAGTCGGGGCAGCCCCAGCATTTT.

This sequence joins TRBV27 and TRBJ2-5; TRBD1 might be the D (5 bases). Germline V gene sequence: CDR1 MNHEY, CDR2 SMNVEV (reference sequence). The CDR3 is made up of 14 amino acids. Trimming pared 8 bases from V and 6 bases from J, leaving 19 bases between. The chain's CDR3 is CASGQKSRAKTQYF. The CDR3 DNA is TGTGCCAGCGGCCAGAAGAGCAGGGCTAAGACCCAGTACTTC.

The table lists this clonotype with a few counts. The chain carries TRBV5-1 and TRBJ2-5; tentatively, D is TRBD1 (6 bases). Germline V gene data show CDR1 as SGHRS and CDR2 as YFSETQ. This CDR3 has 13 amino acids. The V end was cut by 7 bases, the J end by 4 bases, with 14 bases between. The CDR3 nucleotides read TGCGCCAGCCGAGAAACAGGGCCAGAGACCCAGTACTTC. Translating it yields CASRETGPETQYF.

This clonotype showed up just a few times. The chain employs TRBV28 and TRBJ1-1, with D uncertain. This CDR3 is 15 amino acids long. Germline CDR1 is MDHEN and CDR2 is SYDVKM. Trimming pared 6 bases from V and 6 bases from J, leaving 20 bases between. CDR3 loop: CASRRLLPPGAEAFF. The CDR3, as DNA: TGTGCCAGCAGGAGGTTACTACCCCCGGGCGCTGAAGCTTTCTTT. The whole variable domain, remainder taken from reference TRBV28 and TRBJ1-1, is DVKVTQSSRYLVKRTGEKVFLECVQDMDHENMFWYRQDPGLGLRLIYFSYDVKMKEKGDIPEGYSVSREKKERFSLILESASTNQTSMYLCASRRLLPPGAEAFFGQGTRLTVV.

A word on this clonotype: A much larger clone differs by one base, so this may be a read error. CDR3 in DNA: TGTGCCAGCAGCTTAGCGTCGACTAGCCAGGGCGAGCAGTTCTTC. Translating gives CASSLASTSQGEQFF. This chain links TRBV7-2 with TRBJ2-1, with 7 bases identical to TRBD2. V shed 0 bases and J 10 bases; nucleotides not matched to a gene: 9. The germline V gene has CDR1 SGHTA and CDR2 FQGNSA. There are 15 residues in the CDR3.

This clonotype was recorded at least ten times. The V and J genes are TRBV2 and TRBJ2-5; 11 bases line up with TRBD2. Trimming at V came to 5 bases and at J to 5 bases, leaving 10 bases not matched to a gene. The CDR3 spans 16 residues. The germline V gene has CDR1 SNHLY and CDR2 FYNNEI. CDR3 sequence reads: CASSPYSGRAGETQYF. The DNA of the CDR3 is TGTGCCAGCAGTCCGTATAGCGGGAGGGCCGGGGAGACCCAGTACTTC.

This clonotype was seen ten or more times. The chain couples TRBV7-2 to TRBJ2-1; the D call may be TRBD1 or TRBD2 (5 bases each). CDR1 and CDR2 from the germline V gene are SGHTA and FQGNSA. The CDR3 contains 15 residues. V was pared by 5 bases and J by 7 bases, with 18 bases between. The CDR3 bases are TGTGCCAGCAGCGACTCGGGGCAGGGCCGGAATGAGCAGTTCTTC. Translating gives CASSDSGQGRNEQFF.

This chain joins TRBV20-1 and TRBJ2-2; D not resolved. This CDR3 has 16 residues. V was trimmed by 0 bases and J by 5 bases, leaving 16 bases between them. Germline CDR1 reads DFQATT; CDR2 reads SNEGSKA (reference sequence). The CDR3 is CSARDGPGFFTGELFF. CDR3 DNA sequence: TGCAGTGCTAGAGACGGCCCTGGGTTTTTTACCGGGGAGCTGTTTTTT.

With regard to this clonotype: Sequence at one end of the junction differs from germline and may be a read error. The chain combines TRBV12-3 or TRBV12-4 with TRBJ2-5; unclear D gene. The CDR3 runs to 14 residues. The CDR3 sequence: CASSPRRAQETRYF. The CDR3 DNA follows: TGTGCCAGCAGTCCTCGACGCGCTCAAGAGACCCGGTACTTC.

This clonotype came up a few times. V gene TRBV10-1 combines with J gene TRBJ2-5, with 9 bases aligning to TRBD2. V dropped 3 bases and J dropped 2; count of bases not matched to a gene: 7. CDR3 length: 16 amino acids. Germline-derived CDR1 and CDR2 are WNHNN and SYGVQD (reference sequence). The CDR3 loop reads CASSDWTSVEQETQYF. For the CDR3, the DNA is TGCGCCAGCAGTGATTGGACTAGCGTAGAGCAAGAGACCCAGTACTTC.

This clonotype was seen a few times. This rearrangement joins TRBV15 to TRBJ1-2, with D possibly matching TRBD1 (6 bases). V shed 4 bases and J shed 4 bases, with 10 bases lying between them. CDR3 size: 13 residues. Germline CDR1 LNHNV, CDR2 YYDKDF (reference sequence). CDR3 coding DNA: TGTGCCACCAGCACAGGGGATAGCTATGGCTACACCTTC. Protein product: CATSTGDSYGYTF.

In this sample, this clonotype turned up many times. V is TRBV5-1 and J is TRBJ1-1; D gene ambiguous. Trimming cost V 0 bases and J 5 bases, with 20 bases left between them. Germline assignment: CDR1 SGHRS and CDR2 YFSETQ. This CDR3 is built from 17 residues. The CDR3: CASSLVGVAFGLTEAFF. CDR3 coding DNA: TGCGCCAGCAGCTTGGTCGGGGTCGCCTTTGGGTTAACTGAAGCTTTCTTT.

This chain uses TRBV2 with TRBJ1-2; D is ambiguous. This CDR3 region has 12 residues. Germline lookup yields CDR1 SNHLY and CDR2 FYNNEI. With 7 bases removed from V and 6 bases from J, the gap between germline ends came to 12 bases. CDR3 sequence: CASTSDGNGYTF. CDR3 nucleotides: TGTGCCAGCACATCGGACGGGAATGGCTACACCTTC.

This clonotype was seen ten or more times. The V and J genes are TRBV6-1 and TRBJ2-3; TRBD1 is a possible D gene (6 bases). This CDR3 is 16 amino acids long. V dropped 2 bases and J dropped 3 bases, with 15 bases sitting between them. Germline assignment: CDR1 MNHNS and CDR2 SASEGT. This CDR3 reads CASSEYGVRGTDTQYF. DNA of the CDR3: TGTGCCAGCAGTGAATACGGAGTGAGGGGGACAGATACGCAGTATTTT.

This clonotype was detected only once. This may be a read error, as it is one base from a much larger clone. The rearrangement joins TRBV3-1 to TRBJ2-2, with D tentatively TRBD1 (6 bases). The CDR3 contains 13 residues. Trimming took 2 bases from V and 9 from J, leaving 10 bases between them. The germline V gene encodes CDR1 LGHDT and CDR2 YNNKEL (reference sequence). The DNA of the CDR3 is TGTGCCAGCAGCCAATACAGGGCCCGGGAGCTGTTTTTT. This encodes CASSQYRARELFF.

This clonotype was seen ten or more times. The chain recombines TRBV20-1 with TRBJ1-6; D is ambiguous. V dropped 5 bases and J dropped 5 bases, with 16 bases sitting between them. Germline CDR1 DFQATT, CDR2 SNEGSKA (reference sequence). The CDR3 consists of 15 residues. CDR3 DNA: TGCAGTGCTCCTGGAGGTCCAACCAATAATTCACCCCTCCACTTT. Translating gives CSAPGGPTNNSPLHF.

This clonotype was seen many times. The V and J genes are TRBV11-3 and TRBJ1-1; D is unclear. The germline gives CDR1 SGHNT, CDR2 YENEEA. V was cut by 2 bases and J by 5 bases, with 12 bases left in between. The CDR3 loop spans 14 amino acids. CDR3 sequence (DNA): TGTGCCAGCAGCTTACGGGTGGGGTGGACTGAAGCTTTCTTT. Protein sequence: CASSLRVGWTEAFF.

This clonotype has a count of ten or more. The V and J genes are TRBV7-2 and TRBJ1-1; D gene unclear. V dropped 3 bases and J dropped 8 bases, with 16 bases sitting between them. Per germline, CDR1 SGHTA and CDR2 FQGNSA. There are 14 residues in the CDR3. CDR3 nucleotide sequence: TGTGCCAGCAGCTTTAGGGCGTCGAGACCCGAAGCTTTCTTT. This codes for CASSFRASRPEAFF.

This clonotype was counted a few times. The chain uses TRBV18 and TRBJ2-5; perhaps TRBD1 as D (6 bases). Germline V gene sequence: CDR1 KGHSH, CDR2 LQKENI. CDR3 length: 17 amino acids. The V end lost 1 base, the J end lost 4 bases, and 19 bases lay between the germline ends. The CDR3 reads CASSPRLAGAHGETQYF. In DNA form, the CDR3 reads TGTGCCAGCTCACCACGCCTGGCAGGGGCGCACGGAGAGACCCAGTACTTC.

This clonotype came up a few times. The chain recombines TRBV5-5 with TRBJ2-3; D not resolved. The CDR3 consists of 13 residues. V shed 5 bases and J shed 6 bases, with 13 bases lying between them. The germline V gene encodes CDR1 SGHKS and CDR2 YYEKEE (reference sequence). CDR3 loop: CASRPWASDTQYF. DNA of the CDR3: TGTGCCAGCAGACCATGGGCATCGGATACGCAGTATTTT. Using reference TRBV5-5 and TRBJ2-3 for the parts outside the CDR3, the full variable domain is DAGVTQSPTHLIKTRGQQVTLRCSPISGHKSVSWYQQVLGQGPQFIFQYYEKEERGRGNFPDRFSARQFPNYSSELNVNALLLGDSALYLCASRPWASDTQYFGPGTRLTVL.

There are a few counts of this clonotype. V gene TRBV10-3 combines with J gene TRBJ1-2, with D possibly being TRBD1 (5 bases). This CDR3 comprises 13 residues. Germline V gene sequence: CDR1 ENHRY, CDR2 SYGVKD. V lost 7 bases to trimming and J lost 4 bases, with 13 bases between them. The CDR3 DNA sequence: TGTGCCATCAAAGGACAAGGGATCTATGGCTACACCTTC. Translation: CAIKGQGIYGYTF.